This T cell receptor beta chain derives from a study of blood T cell repertoires in COVID-19. Turning to the study itself: Samples representing acute and convalescent COVID-19 were sourced from the United States, Italy and Spain. PBMCs, B-cell-depleted T cells, or T cells were the source of the cDNA or gDNA that made up the material.

CDR3 length: 16 amino acids. In the study's own analysis: Counts of nucleated cells, estimated from reference gene primer amplification, were obtained. Profiled with immunoSEQ multiplex PCR; TCRdb holds only in-frame clones, not every one. From that table come the V and J calls and clone size; the DNA was used to work out D and trimming. The table lists some 270,000 clones, 75% to 90% of them singletons. Sequences were obtained from peripheral blood. The TCR was taken from a man in his forties or fifties with acute or convalescent COVID-19. This chain connects TRBV21-1 to TRBJ1-1. TRBV21-1 is listed as a pseudogene. The CDR3 loop reads CASTIPVRVANTEAFF. Here the CDR3 DNA reads TGTGCCAGCACAATCCCGGTACGGGTCGCGAACACTGAAGCTTTCTTT.